This T cell receptor (beta chain) was identified in a study of T cell repertoires in cytomegalovirus infection. The study's findings and limits: Individuals carrying CMV plus the relevant HLA were identified by cumulative frequency of public TCR beta families.

A remark on this clonotype: Antigen specificity is unknown.

The CDR3 covers 12 residues. Trimming cost V 5 bases and J 5 bases, with 7 bases left between them. Germline assignment: CDR1 LNHDA and CDR2 SQIVND (reference sequence). TCRdb re-called the reads with MiXCR, one entry per CDR3 protein. The sample contains 550,000 to 700,000 distinct CDR3 sequences, roughly 42% of which appear only once. This TCR was recovered from a human donor in good health (CMV status not recorded). Some clones in this sample may be carry-over from other donors' samples. Sequencing was performed on cultured PBMCs, taken from culture after CMV antigen stimulation. The chain couples TRBV19 to TRBJ1-5; D is ambiguous. Written as DNA, the CDR3 is TGTGCCAGTAGTTTTACCTATCAGCCCCAGCATTTT. Translation gives CASSFTYQPQHF.